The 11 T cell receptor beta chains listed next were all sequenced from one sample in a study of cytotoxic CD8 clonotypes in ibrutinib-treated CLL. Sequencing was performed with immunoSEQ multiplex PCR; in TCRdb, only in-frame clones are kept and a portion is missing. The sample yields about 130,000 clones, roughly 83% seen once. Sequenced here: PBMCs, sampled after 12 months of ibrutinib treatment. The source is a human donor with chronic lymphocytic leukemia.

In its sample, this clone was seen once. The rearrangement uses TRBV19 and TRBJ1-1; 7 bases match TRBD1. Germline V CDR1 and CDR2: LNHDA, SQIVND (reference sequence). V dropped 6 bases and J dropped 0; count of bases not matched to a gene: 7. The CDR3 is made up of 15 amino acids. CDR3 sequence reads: CASRSEGQLNTEAFF. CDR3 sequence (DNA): TGTGCCAGTAGATCCGAGGGACAGTTGAACACTGAAGCTTTCTTT.

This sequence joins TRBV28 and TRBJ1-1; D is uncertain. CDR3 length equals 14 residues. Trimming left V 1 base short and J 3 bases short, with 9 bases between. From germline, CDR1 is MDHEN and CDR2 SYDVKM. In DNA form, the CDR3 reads TGTGCCAGCAGTTTATTTGGTGGGGACACTGAAGCTTTCTTT. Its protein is CASSLFGGDTEAFF.

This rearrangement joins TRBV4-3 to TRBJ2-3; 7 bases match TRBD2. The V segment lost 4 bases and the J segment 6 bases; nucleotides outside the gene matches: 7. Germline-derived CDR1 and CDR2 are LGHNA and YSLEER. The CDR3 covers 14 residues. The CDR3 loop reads CASSLRLAPDTQYF. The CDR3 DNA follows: TGCGCCAGCAGCCTAAGACTAGCCCCCGATACGCAGTATTTT.

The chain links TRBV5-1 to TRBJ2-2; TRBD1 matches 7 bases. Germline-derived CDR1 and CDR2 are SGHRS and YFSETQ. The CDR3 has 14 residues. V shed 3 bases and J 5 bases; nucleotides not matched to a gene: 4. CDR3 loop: CASSSTGWTGELFF. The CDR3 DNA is TGCGCCAGCAGCTCGACAGGGTGGACCGGGGAGCTGTTTTTT. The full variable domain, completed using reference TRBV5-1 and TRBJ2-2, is KAGVTQTPRYLIKTRGQQVTLSCSPISGHRSVSWYQQTPGQGLQFLFEYFSETQRNKGNFPGRFSGRQFSNSRSEMNVSTLELGDSALYLCASSSTGWTGELFFGEGSRLTVL.

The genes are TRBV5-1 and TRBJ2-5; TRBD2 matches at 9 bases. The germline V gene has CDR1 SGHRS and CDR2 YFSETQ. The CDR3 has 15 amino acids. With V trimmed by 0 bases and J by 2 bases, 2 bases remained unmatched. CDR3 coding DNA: TGCGCCAGCAGCTTGGGACTAGCGGAACAAGAGACCCAGTACTTC. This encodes CASSLGLAEQETQYF.

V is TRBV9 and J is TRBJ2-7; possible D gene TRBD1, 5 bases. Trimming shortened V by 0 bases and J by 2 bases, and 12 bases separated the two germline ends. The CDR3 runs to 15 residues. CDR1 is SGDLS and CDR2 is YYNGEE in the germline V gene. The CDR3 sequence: CASSVGADKPYEQYF. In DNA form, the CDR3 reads TGTGCCAGCAGCGTAGGGGCGGACAAACCCTACGAGCAGTACTTC. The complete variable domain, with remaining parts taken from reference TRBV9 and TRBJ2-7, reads DSGVTQTPKHLITATGQRVTLRCSPRSGDLSVYWYQQSLDQGLQFLIQYYNGEERAKGNILERFSAQQFPDLHSELNLSSLELGDSALYFCASSVGADKPYEQYFGPGTRLTVT.

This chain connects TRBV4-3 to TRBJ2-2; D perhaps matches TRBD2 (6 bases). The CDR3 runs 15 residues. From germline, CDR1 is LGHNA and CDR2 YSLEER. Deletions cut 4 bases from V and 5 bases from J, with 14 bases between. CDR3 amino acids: CASSPRRGGTGELFF. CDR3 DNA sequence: TGCGCCAGCAGCCCGCGGCGTGGGGGGACCGGGGAGCTGTTTTTT.

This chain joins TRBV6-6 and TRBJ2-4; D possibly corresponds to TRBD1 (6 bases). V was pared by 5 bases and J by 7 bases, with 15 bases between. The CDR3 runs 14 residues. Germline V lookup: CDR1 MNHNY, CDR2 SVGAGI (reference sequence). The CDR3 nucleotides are TGTGCCAGCAGTAACTACAGGGTAGGGAACATTCAGTACTTC. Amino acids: CASSNYRVGNIQYF.

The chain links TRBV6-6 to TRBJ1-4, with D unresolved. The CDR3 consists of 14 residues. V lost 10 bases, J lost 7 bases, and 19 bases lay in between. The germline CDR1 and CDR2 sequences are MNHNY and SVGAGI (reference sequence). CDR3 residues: CATFDRGLGEKLFF. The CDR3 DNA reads TGTGCCACCTTCGACCGTGGATTGGGTGAAAAACTGTTTTTT.

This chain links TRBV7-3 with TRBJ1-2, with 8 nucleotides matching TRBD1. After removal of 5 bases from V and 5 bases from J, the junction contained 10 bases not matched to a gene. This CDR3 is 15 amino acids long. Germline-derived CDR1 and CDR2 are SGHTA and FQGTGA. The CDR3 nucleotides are TGTGCCAGCAGCCCCGCCGGGACAGGACGATATGGCTACACCTTC. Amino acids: CASSPAGTGRYGYTF.

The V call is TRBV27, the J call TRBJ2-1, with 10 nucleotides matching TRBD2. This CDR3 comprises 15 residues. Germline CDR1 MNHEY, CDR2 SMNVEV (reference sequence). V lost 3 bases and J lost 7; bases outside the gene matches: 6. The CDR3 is CASSFGLAAGNEQFF. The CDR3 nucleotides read TGTGCCAGCAGTTTCGGACTAGCGGCTGGGAATGAGCAGTTCTTC.